The 10 T cell receptor beta chains below all came from one sample that was sequenced in a study of identical twins' blood T cells. TCRdb re-derived calls from the 5' RACE reads in MiXCR, one entry per CDR3 protein. The sample lists 350,000 to 450,000 distinct CDR3 sequences, 28% occurring once. Material for sequencing was PBMCs. The source of these receptors is a woman aged 18 to 49 in good health.

V is TRBV7-2 and J is TRBJ1-3; no reliable D call. Trimming left V 1 base short and J 2 bases short, with 6 bases between. CDR3 length: 14 amino acids. Germline lookup yields CDR1 SGHTA and CDR2 FQGNSA. The CDR3 nucleotides are TGTGCCAGCAGCTTAGTGGCGGCTGGAAACACCATATATTTT. It encodes CASSLVAAGNTIYF.

A note on this clonotype: The CDR3 ends on some other residue instead of the conserved phenylalanine or tryptophan, so this is likely a read error. The rearrangement uses TRBV27 and TRBJ1-5, with D uncertain. The V and J ends lost 6 bases and 0 bases respectively, with 18 bases between them. Germline-derived CDR1 and CDR2 are MNHEY and SMNVEV (reference sequence). This CDR3 comprises 17 residues. CDR3 DNA sequence: TGTGCCAGCAGACCACTCGGTAAAGTCTATAGCAATCAGCCCCAGCATCTT. Protein sequence: CASRPLGKVYSNQPQHL.

This clonotype was seen only a few times. The V gene is TRBV20-1, the J gene TRBJ2-7, with D tentatively TRBD1 (5 bases). This CDR3 spans 12 amino acids. Germline CDR1 is DFQATT and CDR2 is SNEGSKA (reference sequence). V was pared by 0 bases and J by 6 bases, with 9 bases between. The CDR3 DNA reads TGCAGTGCTAGAGATGGCAGGGCCGAGCAGTACTTC. This codes for CSARDGRAEQYF.

The V gene is TRBV7-8, the J gene TRBJ2-7; TRBD1 or TRBD2 may be the D gene (5 bases each). CDR1 and CDR2 (germline): SGHVS, FQNEAQ. This CDR3 has 14 residues. The V end was cut by 1 base, the J end by 5 bases, with 12 bases between. The CDR3: CASSLDGTLDEQYF. For the CDR3, the DNA is TGTGCCAGCAGCTTAGACGGGACCCTAGACGAGCAGTACTTC.

This clonotype was seen a handful of times. The junction and the germline gene differ at one end; a read error may be behind it. This chain links TRBV5-1 with TRBJ2-7, with 8 bases matching TRBD1. This CDR3 has 14 amino acids. Germline CDR1 and CDR2: SGHRS and YFSETQ. In DNA form, the CDR3 reads TGCGCCAGCAGCATACGGACAGGGTCCCTTGATTTGCACTTC. As protein: CASSIRTGSLDLHF. Based on the CDR3 plus reference TRBV5-1 and TRBJ2-7, the full variable domain is KAGVTQTPRYLIKTRGQQVTLSCSPISGHRSVSWYQQTPGQGLQFLFEYFSETQRNKGNFPGRFSGRQFSNSRSEMNVSTLELGDSALYLCASSIRTGSLDLHFGPGTRLTVT.

This chain uses TRBV25-1 with TRBJ2-7; D ambiguous. V was trimmed by 2 bases and J by 5 bases, leaving 4 bases between them. CDR3 length: 11 amino acids. Germline values: CDR1 MGHDK, CDR2 SYGVNS. CDR3 region: CASSEINEQYF. The CDR3 bases are TGTGCCAGCAGTGAAATAAACGAGCAGTACTTC.

This clonotype was detected ten times or more. This chain connects TRBV19 to TRBJ1-3, with D uncertain. V lost 7 bases to trimming and J lost 0 bases, with 10 bases between them. The CDR3 is 14 amino acids. CDR1 is LNHDA and CDR2 is SQIVND in the germline V gene (reference sequence). CDR3 nucleotide sequence: TGTGCCAGTAAGCAGCGATTCTCTGGAAACACCATATATTTT. Translating gives CASKQRFSGNTIYF.

The CDR3 region is CASSLAWLAGEAEQFF. CDR3 nucleotides: TGTGCCAGCAGCTTAGCTTGGCTAGCGGGAGAGGCTGAGCAGTTCTTC. V gene TRBV7-2 combines with J gene TRBJ2-1; 10 nucleotides line up with TRBD2. The CDR3 is made up of 16 amino acids. Germline CDR1 SGHTA, CDR2 FQGNSA. The trim removed 0 bases at V and 9 bases at J, leaving 8 bases unmatched.

V gene TRBV4-3 combines with J gene TRBJ1-4; D not certain. Germline loops: CDR1 LGHNA, CDR2 YSLEER. This CDR3 is built from 17 residues. Trimming removed 4 bases at V and 5 bases at J, with 20 bases between. The CDR3 DNA reads as TGCGCCAGCAGCCGAACTAGAAGAGGAACCTCGAATGAAAAACTGTTTTTT. Translation gives CASSRTRRGTSNEKLFF.

The rearrangement joins TRBV20-1 to TRBJ2-5; D perhaps matches TRBD1 (6 bases). Trimming shortened V by 4 bases and J by 1 base, and 10 bases separated the two germline ends. The CDR3 covers 13 residues. Per germline, CDR1 DFQATT and CDR2 SNEGSKA (reference sequence). The CDR3: CSAIWGRQETQYF. The CDR3 DNA sequence: TGCAGTGCTATATGGGGGCGCCAAGAGACCCAGTACTTC.